This T cell receptor beta chain comes out of a study of blood T cells in healthy people across ages (dated by TCRdb to 2013 to 2016). Notes on the research overall: Template switching captured roughly one uniquely barcoded TCR beta cDNA molecule per two T cells in model experiments. To track age-related changes in TCR beta repertoire diversity, the study relied on deep sequencing normalized with unique cDNA molecular identifiers. Donors were grouped into four age groups: young (average roughly 16 years), middle-aged (roughly 40), aged (around 60) and long-lived (approximately 81). Donors of different ages were randomly distributed across sequencing lanes to avoid experimental bias. Using the same blood draw, the study looked at two additional independent replicas of 1 million unique cDNA reads for two donors, one aged 18 to 30 and the other aged 80 or older.

General study outcomes and caveats: Total diversity estimates from one million sequenced T cells were considered lower bounds and underestimates. Conclusive comparison of naive and antigen-experienced compartments was prevented by the profiling of bulk unsorted PBMCs. Donor CMV infection status was unknown, potentially confounding age-related changes in expanded clonotypes. Observed TCR beta diversity correlated strongly with the percentage of naive T cells measured by flow cytometry. As age increased, observed TCR beta diversity per million T cells dropped in a roughly linear way, and a significant reduction was already evident by age approximately 40. The long-lived group showed more naive CD4+ T cells, fewer expanded clones and increased TCR diversity than the aged group, suggesting age selection.

Systemically healthy Caucasian individuals from Russia, around 39 in total and aged about 6 to 95 years, were included as donors. Each donor gave ten milliliters of peripheral blood, drawn into EDTA-treated Vacutainer tubes. Ficoll-Paque density-gradient centrifugation was used to isolate PBMCs, with at least 7 million per sample. Trizol reagent was used to extract total RNA from the PBMCs, yielding at least 5 micrograms per sample. Naive CD45RAhigh/CD27high T cell percentages were measured by flow cytometry on a PBMC aliquot from every donor. As regards this clonotype: No cognate antigen has been identified for it. No much larger clone is present one base from it, and per-base qualities are unavailable.

Trimming accounts for 5 bases at V and 8 bases at J, while the number of junction bases matched to no gene is 8. The CDR3 spans 14 residues, from the cysteine through the phenylalanine. Only CDR3 DNA remains: 42 bases, in frame from the first base. The CDR1 and CDR2 encoded by the germline V gene (reference sequence) are MNHEY and SMNVEV. Library preparation was by 5' RACE. TCRdb names Illumina HiSeq 2500 as the instrument used. The second PCR ran for roughly 7 to 11 cycles and used a J-beta primer mix along with a sample-barcoded 5' primer. Each TCR beta cDNA molecule received a unique molecular identifier from a template-switch 5' adaptor carrying 12 random nucleotides. At least 3 million CDR3-containing paired-end reads were obtained from each sample. All of the RNA was converted into first-strand cDNA using the Mint cDNA synthesis kit, with a TRBC-specific oligonucleotide serving as the primer. Following uracil-DNA glycosylase treatment, all cDNA underwent a first 18-cycle PCR with the universal primers M1SS and BC2_uni_R. From the authors' description of their analysis: For normalization, 1 million high-quality reads were randomly selected from each sample, with every read carrying a distinct molecular identifier. Instead of being binned into consensus sequences, reads with shared molecular identifiers were discarded. MiTCR, set to a Q25 quality threshold and the strictest error-elimination algorithm, was used for CDR3 identification, clonotype clustering and error correction. A nonparametric unseen species model with Euler transformation was used to estimate lower-bound total TCR beta diversity. Through fastp at Q25 and MiXCR, TCRdb rebuilt clones from the public reads, retaining in-frame beta chains. Under each unique CDR3 protein, matching rows form one entry showing the most common genes and DNA. The V and J calls shown here were made by TCRdb, not taken from the authors' results. The sample table lists some 1.5 million distinct CDR3 sequences, roughly 43% of them with a count of one. Roughly 3.7% of the sample rests with the top ten.

The source material was blood. The receptor was isolated from a young woman in good health. Recombination connected TRBV27 to TRBJ1-4; 7 bases in the junction line up with TRBD1. In nucleotides, the sequence is TGTGCCAGCAGTATGAGGACAGGTCGGGAAAAACTGTTTTTT. Translated, this gives CASSMRTGREKLFF.